What follows are 8 T cell receptor beta chains derived from one specimen sequenced in a study of cytomegalovirus exposure and HLA in healthy donors. Measured with immunoSEQ multiplex PCR; TCRdb has only the in-frame clones, and not every one. The sample holds tens of thousands of clones, 88% seen once. Sequencing was done on a sample of PBMCs. All receptors derive from a woman in her 30s in good health and CMV-seronegative.

The rearrangement joins TRBV9 to TRBJ2-6; D possibly corresponds to TRBD1 (6 bases). Germline V gene lookup returns CDR1 SGDLS and CDR2 YYNGEE. V lost 1 base and J lost 4, with 12 bases in between. The CDR3 is made up of 16 amino acids. CDR3 loop: CASSVRQGSGANVLTF. The CDR3 DNA reads as TGTGCCAGCAGCGTAAGGCAGGGGTCCGGGGCCAACGTCCTGACTTTC. The full variable domain, completed using reference TRBV9 and TRBJ2-6, is DSGVTQTPKHLITATGQRVTLRCSPRSGDLSVYWYQQSLDQGLQFLIQYYNGEERAKGNILERFSAQQFPDLHSELNLSSLELGDSALYFCASSVRQGSGANVLTFGAGSRLTVL.

V is TRBV9 and J is TRBJ2-2; D is unclear. CDR1 SGDLS and CDR2 YYNGEE come from the germline V gene. The CDR3 extends over 16 amino acids. The V and J ends lost 3 bases and 0 bases respectively, with 12 bases between them. The CDR3 nucleotides read TGTGCCAGCAGCGGCGTTGGCGGCACGAACACCGGGGAGCTGTTTTTT. Translating it yields CASSGVGGTNTGELFF.

The rearrangement joins TRBV28 to TRBJ2-1; TRBD2 matches at 9 bases. Unmatched junction bases numbered 8, after V lost 2 bases and J lost 6 bases. The CDR3 has 16 amino acids. The germline CDR1 and CDR2 sequences are MDHEN and SYDVKM. The CDR3 protein is CASSLISASGVNEQFF. DNA of the CDR3: TGTGCCAGCAGTTTAATTTCGGCTAGCGGGGTCAATGAGCAGTTCTTC.

J is TRBJ1-3 and V is TRBV5-1, with D perhaps matching TRBD1 (6 bases). This CDR3 has 17 residues. Trimming took off 0 bases at V and 0 bases at J, with 13 bases between the two ends. CDR1 is SGHRS, CDR2 YFSETQ, per germline. The CDR3 bases are TGCGCCAGCAGCTTGGCCGTTACAGGGCCCTCTGGAAACACCATATATTTT. This encodes CASSLAVTGPSGNTIYF.

The rearrangement joins TRBV7-9 to TRBJ1-4; D might be TRBD1 (5 bases). Trimming left V 5 bases short and J 5 bases short, with 18 bases between. The CDR3 has 16 residues. The germline V gene has CDR1 SEHNR and CDR2 FQNEAQ (reference sequence). The CDR3 is CASSPQPGLGNEKLFF. Here the CDR3 DNA reads TGTGCCAGCAGCCCTCAACCGGGACTGGGCAATGAAAAACTGTTTTTT.

The chain employs TRBV28 and TRBJ1-4; 11 bases fit TRBD1. CDR1 is MDHEN and CDR2 is SYDVKM in the germline V gene. The CDR3 length is 18 residues. Unmatched junction bases numbered 6, after V lost 2 bases and J lost 1 base. The CDR3 coding sequence is TGTGCCAGCAGTTTACGCAGGACAGGGGGCCTAACTAATGAAAAACTGTTTTTT. It translates to CASSLRRTGGLTNEKLFF.

The chain employs TRBV28 and TRBJ1-5; D possibly corresponds to TRBD1 (6 bases). CDR3 length: 15 amino acids. Trimming cost V 3 bases and J 2 bases, with 11 bases left between them. In germline, CDR1 is MDHEN, CDR2 SYDVKM. CDR3 amino acids: CASSFARQGNQPQHF. CDR3 sequence (DNA): TGTGCCAGCAGTTTCGCCCGACAGGGCAATCAGCCCCAGCATTTT. Looking up the rest from reference TRBV28 and TRBJ1-5 gives the full variable domain: DVKVTQSSRYLVKRTGEKVFLECVQDMDHENMFWYRQDPGLGLRLIYFSYDVKMKEKGDIPEGYSVSREKKERFSLILESASTNQTSMYLCASSFARQGNQPQHFGDGTRLSIL.

The chain is built from TRBV27 and TRBJ2-7; possibly TRBD2 for D (6 bases). The CDR3 has 15 residues. Germline values: CDR1 MNHEY, CDR2 SMNVEV (reference sequence). Trimming cost V 6 bases and J 1 base, with 16 bases left between them. CDR3 nucleotides: TGTGCCAGCAGCGCCCAAATAGCGGCATCCTACGAGCAGTACTTC. Amino acid sequence: CASSAQIAASYEQYF.